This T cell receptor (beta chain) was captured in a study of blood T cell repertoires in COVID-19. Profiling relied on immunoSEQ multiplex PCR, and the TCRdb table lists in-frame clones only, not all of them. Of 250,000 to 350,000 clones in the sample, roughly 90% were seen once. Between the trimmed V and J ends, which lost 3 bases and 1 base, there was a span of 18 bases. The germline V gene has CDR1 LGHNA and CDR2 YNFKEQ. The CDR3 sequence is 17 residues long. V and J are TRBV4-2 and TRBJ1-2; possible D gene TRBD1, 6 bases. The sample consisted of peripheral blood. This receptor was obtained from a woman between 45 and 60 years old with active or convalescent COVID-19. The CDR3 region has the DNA TGTGCCAGCAGCCAGTTTCTTACAGGGCCAAGTAACTATGGCTACACCTTC. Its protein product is CASSQFLTGPSNYGYTF.